One and the same sample provided the 10 T cell receptor beta chains below, sequenced in a study of beta chain features in type 1 diabetes. Study conclusions and caveats: People with Type 1 diabetes carried modestly yet significantly shorter TCRB CDR3s in all four CD4+ subsets.

The antigens for these receptors are not known. Expressed TCRB transcripts were sequenced because the isolated RNA had all been reverse transcribed beforehand. This table comes from immunoSEQ multiplex PCR, and its TCRdb copy is limited to in-frame clones, with some not included. Of under 200,000 clones listed, 6.5% to 10% are singletons. The specimen sequenced was central memory CD4+ T cells from blood. These receptors originate from a woman aged 18 to 35 with type 1 diabetes.

This CDR3 is CATSRVGRSMGSAQHF. The CDR3 DNA is TGTGCCACCAGCAGAGTCGGGAGGTCGATGGGGTCAGCCCAGCATTTT. The chain uses TRBV15 and TRBJ1-5; D not resolved. CDR1 and CDR2 from the germline V gene are LNHNV and YYDKDF (reference sequence). V shed 1 base and J shed 11 bases, with 21 bases lying between them. There are 16 residues in the CDR3.

This chain links TRBV29-1 with TRBJ1-1; D gene unclear. There are 13 residues in the CDR3. The germline V gene has CDR1 SQVTM and CDR2 ANQGSEA. The V gene lost 6 bases and the J gene lost 1 base, with 12 bases spanning the gap. CDR3 in amino acids: CSVTGQPNTEAFF. The CDR3 region has the DNA TGCAGCGTGACGGGTCAACCGAACACTGAAGCTTTCTTT. The full variable domain, its missing parts supplied by reference TRBV29-1 and TRBJ1-1, is SAVISQKPSRDICQRGTSLTIQCQVDSQVTMMFWYRQQPGQSLTLIATANQGSEATYESGFVIDKFPISRPNLTFSTLTVSNMSPEDSSIYLCSVTGQPNTEAFFGQGTRLTVV.

This clone was counted between two and nine times. The J gene is TRBJ1-2, the V gene TRBV2; no clear D. Per the germline V gene, CDR1 is SNHLY and CDR2 is FYNNEI. With 8 bases removed from V and 3 bases from J, the gap between germline ends came to 10 bases. The CDR3 has 12 amino acids. CDR3 region: CASGGLDYGYTF. The CDR3 DNA follows: TGTGCCAGCGGAGGGTTGGACTATGGCTACACCTTC.

V and J are TRBV7-2 and TRBJ2-5; D is possibly TRBD1 (6 bases). The V end was cut by 3 bases, the J end by 5 bases, with 10 bases between. Per the germline V gene, CDR1 is SGHTA and CDR2 is FQGNSA. This CDR3 is built from 13 residues. Here the CDR3 DNA reads TGTGCCAGCAGCTTCTCAGGGGCTGAGACCCAGTACTTC. It translates to CASSFSGAETQYF.

The gene calls are TRBV11-2 and TRBJ1-2, with TRBD1 matching over 8 bases. CDR1 and CDR2 (germline): SGHAT, FQNNGV. Unmatched junction bases numbered 6, after V lost 5 bases and J lost 4 bases. CDR3 length: 14 amino acids. CDR3 DNA: TGTGCCAGCAGCCTATCCAGGGGGCCCTATGGCTACACCTTC. This translates into CASSLSRGPYGYTF.

This clone was counted a few times. The chain has TRBV12-5 and TRBJ1-4, with 9 bases fitting TRBD1. V gave up 4 bases and J gave up 8 bases; unmatched junction bases: 5. The V gene's germline CDR1 is LGHNT and CDR2 FRNRAP. The CDR3 totals 14 residues. The CDR3 sequence: CASGSGQGREKLFF. In DNA, the CDR3 is TGTGCTAGTGGTTCGGGACAGGGAAGAGAAAAACTGTTTTTT.

The table lists this clone with a few counts. The V and J genes are TRBV29-1 and TRBJ2-7, with D possibly TRBD2 on 5 matching bases. The germline CDR1 and CDR2 sequences are SQVTM and ANQGSEA. This CDR3 comprises 12 residues. The germline V and J ends were trimmed by 0 bases and 4 bases, with 7 bases remaining between them. DNA of the CDR3: TGCAGCGTTGAAGAAGGAGGATACGAGCAGTACTTC. It codes for CSVEEGGYEQYF.

This chain uses TRBV7-6 with TRBJ2-1; 9 bases are a match to TRBD2. Germline V gene data show CDR1 as SGHVS and CDR2 as FNYEAQ. The ends lost 4 bases at V and 4 bases at J; junction bases unmatched: 5. The CDR3 spans 15 residues. CDR3 loop: CASSSTSGGYNEQFF. CDR3 DNA: TGTGCCAGCAGCTCGACTAGCGGCGGGTACAATGAGCAGTTCTTC. Combining the CDR3 with reference TRBV7-6 and TRBJ2-1 gives the whole variable domain GAGVSQSPRYKVTKRGQDVALRCDPISGHVSLYWYRQALGQGPEFLTYFNYEAQQDKSGLPNDRFSAERPEGSISTLTIQRTEQRDSAMYRCASSSTSGGYNEQFFGPGTRLTVL.

The chain employs TRBV29-1 and TRBJ2-3; D gene ambiguous. V lost 6 bases, J lost 0 bases, and 10 bases lay in between. The CDR3 extends over 13 amino acids. Germline CDR1 SQVTM, CDR2 ANQGSEA. CDR3 loop: CSVAIPSTDTQYF. The CDR3 DNA reads as TGCAGCGTCGCGATCCCTAGCACAGATACGCAGTATTTT.

This clone was seen a handful of times. The J gene is TRBJ1-2, the V gene TRBV6-1; 7 bases line up with TRBD1. The CDR3 consists of 13 residues. With V trimmed by 6 bases and J by 2 bases, 3 bases remained unmatched. Germline CDR1 MNHNS, CDR2 SASEGT. In DNA form, the CDR3 reads TGTGCCAGCAGCTTGGACAGGAACTATGGCTACACCTTC. Amino acid sequence: CASSLDRNYGYTF.